This T cell receptor (beta chain) was identified during a study of vaccination and CD4 T cells after COVID-19. Study-wide context: Investigators took post-vaccine samples a median 72 days after dose two, within a range of 14 to 241.

As to treatment: roughly 11-day PBMC culture with coronavirus spike peptide pools or control peptides (ViraFEST assay). Half-medium changes with fresh IL-2 medium occurred on days 3 and 7. Points on this clonotype: Its antigen is as yet unknown.

With the Oncomine TCR Beta short-read assay, DNA from cultured CD4+ T cells was sequenced. A single record per CDR3 protein comes from TCRdb applying MiXCR to the PCR reads. The sample records roughly 24,000 distinct CDR3 sequences, around 65% being singletons. Study results and limitations: Among reactive clones from convalescent patients, a median approximately 86% appeared only post-vaccination.

Germline loops: CDR1 SGHVS, CDR2 FQNEAQ. The J segment lost 6 bases and the V segment lost 0 bases, leaving 5 bases of the junction unmatched. The CDR3 runs to 15 residues. Sequences were obtained from CD4+ T cells from blood, cultured in vitro. V usage is TRBV7-8 and J usage is TRBJ2-7; TRBD2 agrees at 10 bases. This receptor was taken from a human donor who had recovered from COVID-19. The CDR3 loop reads CASSLARLAGVEQYF. The CDR3 nucleotides are TGTGCCAGCAGCTTAGCGCGTCTAGCGGGAGTCGAGCAGTACTTC.